These 18 T cell receptor beta chains came from one sample sequenced in a study of PD-1 blockade in mismatch repair-deficient tumors. Sequencing was performed with immunoSEQ multiplex PCR; in TCRdb, only in-frame clones are kept and a portion is missing. The sample holds 30,000 to 35,000 clones, around 80% seen once. The sequenced sample was PBMCs, obtained 6 to 7 weeks after starting pembrolizumab. The receptors shown here come from an adult with mismatch repair-deficient cancer.

V and J are TRBV5-1 and TRBJ1-4, with a weak D call TRBD1 (6 bases). Trimming left V 5 bases short and J 4 bases short, with 12 bases between. Germline CDR1 is SGHRS and CDR2 is YFSETQ. This CDR3 is 14 amino acids long. Here the CDR3 reads CASSSDSVNEKLFF. The CDR3 coding sequence is TGCGCCAGCAGTTCGGACAGCGTTAATGAAAAACTGTTTTTT. The entire variable domain, with the rest obtained from reference TRBV5-1 and TRBJ1-4, is as follows: KAGVTQTPRYLIKTRGQQVTLSCSPISGHRSVSWYQQTPGQGLQFLFEYFSETQRNKGNFPGRFSGRQFSNSRSEMNVSTLELGDSALYLCASSSDSVNEKLFFGSGTQLSVL.

This chain uses TRBV5-1 with TRBJ2-7; 7 nucleotides line up with TRBD1. The CDR3 runs 15 residues. After removal of 0 bases from V and 3 bases from J, the junction contained 6 bases not matched to a gene. The germline V gene has CDR1 SGHRS and CDR2 YFSETQ. The CDR3 nucleotides are TGCGCCAGCAGCTTGGGGGACAGTCCTGGCTACGAGCAGTACTTC. It yields the protein CASSLGDSPGYEQYF. The full variable domain, its missing parts supplied by reference TRBV5-1 and TRBJ2-7, is KAGVTQTPRYLIKTRGQQVTLSCSPISGHRSVSWYQQTPGQGLQFLFEYFSETQRNKGNFPGRFSGRQFSNSRSEMNVSTLELGDSALYLCASSLGDSPGYEQYFGPGTRLTVT.

DNA for the CDR3: TGTGCCAGCAGCCCTTACAGGGAAAAACTGTTTTTT. Encoded protein: CASSPYREKLFF. This chain joins TRBV28 and TRBJ1-4; a possible D gene is TRBD1 (5 bases). Trimming stripped 6 bases from V and 8 bases from J, with 10 bases between. Germline loops: CDR1 MDHEN, CDR2 SYDVKM. CDR3 size: 12 residues.

The chain has TRBV28 and TRBJ1-2, with TRBD1 identical over 9 bases. Per germline, CDR1 MDHEN and CDR2 SYDVKM. Trimming took 4 bases from V and 3 from J; bases not matched to a gene: 9. CDR3 size: 16 residues. This CDR3 is CASSSSPGQGDYGYTF. The CDR3 DNA reads TGTGCCAGCAGTTCCTCTCCGGGACAGGGTGACTATGGCTACACCTTC.

This chain connects TRBV28 to TRBJ2-7; D may be TRBD1 (7 bases). Trimming removed 5 bases at V and 6 bases at J, with 29 bases between. The CDR3 loop spans 18 amino acids. In germline, CDR1 is MDHEN, CDR2 SYDVKM. This CDR3 reads CASSTRTGFLGEEGEQYF. The DNA for the CDR3 is TGTGCCAGCAGTACCCGGACAGGATTTCTGGGTGAGGAGGGCGAGCAGTACTTC.

This clone was seen a handful of times. The rearrangement links TRBV6-4 to TRBJ2-1; 7 positions match TRBD1. The CDR3 is 15 amino acids. Germline V gives CDR1 MRHNA, CDR2 SNTAGT. The trim removed 2 bases at V and 3 bases at J, leaving 4 bases unmatched. CDR3 amino acids: CASSDGAGGYNEQFF. DNA for the CDR3: TGTGCCAGCAGTGACGGGGCAGGGGGCTACAATGAGCAGTTCTTC.

This clone was found a few times. The rearrangement uses TRBV27 and TRBJ2-1; D is undetermined. Germline V gene sequence: CDR1 MNHEY, CDR2 SMNVEV (reference sequence). The V and J ends lost 1 base and 10 bases respectively, with 14 bases between them. The CDR3 has 14 residues. DNA of the CDR3: TGTGCCAGCAGTTTATTGGTTGGGCGAGCAGAGCAGTTCTTC. This translates into CASSLLVGRAEQFF.

The chain employs TRBV28 and TRBJ1-1, with D possibly TRBD1 on 6 matching bases. There are 14 residues in the CDR3. Trimming took off 6 bases at V and 4 bases at J, with 15 bases between the two ends. The V gene's germline CDR1 is MDHEN and CDR2 SYDVKM. The CDR3 region has the DNA TGTGCCAGCAGCCGACGGGGGGGCGTCACTGAAGCTTTCTTT. It yields the protein CASSRRGGVTEAFF.

The chain employs TRBV9 and TRBJ1-4; D remains unclear. The CDR3 consists of 15 residues. Germline loops: CDR1 SGDLS, CDR2 YYNGEE. V was shortened by 4 bases and J by 5 bases, with 15 bases between the two germline ends. The CDR3 loop reads CASSISTEANEKLFF. CDR3 coding DNA: TGTGCCAGCAGCATCTCCACGGAGGCCAATGAAAAACTGTTTTTT.

The gene calls are TRBV5-4 and TRBJ1-1, with 12 bases that match TRBD1. The CDR3 spans 16 residues. J gave up 1 base and V 4 bases, and 5 bases lay outside the gene matches. Germline assignment: CDR1 SGHNT and CDR2 YYREEE (reference sequence). This chain's CDR3 is CASSLGTGGGNTEAFF. CDR3 DNA: TGTGCCAGCAGCCTCGGGACAGGGGGCGGGAACACTGAAGCTTTCTTT.

Regarding this clone: A read error may account for a junction end that differs from germline. CDR3: CASSLSPLAYEQYF. The DNA for the CDR3 is TGTGCTAGCAGCTTATCCCCCCTAGCCTACGAGCAGTACTTC. The J gene is TRBJ2-7, the V gene TRBV7-7; D is undetermined. CDR1 and CDR2 (germline): SSHAT, FNYEAQ (reference sequence). The CDR3 spans 14 residues.

The chain uses TRBV7-3 and TRBJ2-1; TRBD2 agrees at 10 bases. Losses at the gene ends were 5 bases for V and 8 bases for J; bases not matched to a gene: 15. The CDR3 length is 17 residues. CDR1 and CDR2 from the germline V gene are SGHTA and FQGTGA. The DNA for the CDR3 is TGTGCCAGCAGCCGCGGACTAGCGGATGAGTTTGGCGATGAGCAGTTCTTC. It encodes CASSRGLADEFGDEQFF. The complete variable domain, with remaining parts taken from reference TRBV7-3 and TRBJ2-1, reads GAGVSQTPSNKVTEKGKYVELRCDPISGHTALYWYRQSLGQGPEFLIYFQGTGAADDSGLPNDRFFAVRPEGSVSTLKIQRTERGDSAVYLCASSRGLADEFGDEQFFGPGTRLTVL.

The rearrangement joins TRBV28 to TRBJ2-7; weak D call: TRBD2 (6 bases). This CDR3 has 15 amino acids. V was pared by 8 bases and J by 0 bases, with 17 bases between. CDR1 is MDHEN and CDR2 is SYDVKM in the germline V gene. CDR3 amino acids: CASRPGGSPSYEQYF. The CDR3 DNA reads TGTGCCAGCCGCCCCGGGGGAAGCCCCTCCTACGAGCAGTACTTC.

On this clone itself: The sample holds other DNA sequences that translate to the same CDR3. The gene calls are TRBV14 and TRBJ2-1; TRBD1 agrees at 9 bases. Germline V gene data show CDR1 as SGHDN and CDR2 as FVKESK. V shed 3 bases, J shed 3 bases, and the junction held 6 bases outside the gene matches. The CDR3 runs 16 residues. CDR3 nucleotides: TGTGCCAGCAGCCACCTGGGACAGGGAGTCTACAATGAGCAGTTCTTC. Its protein is CASSHLGQGVYNEQFF.

CDR3 nucleotide sequence: TGTGCCTGGAGGTTCCGGGACAGGGAATACAATGAGCAGTTCTTC. Amino acids: CAWRFRDREYNEQFF. V and J are TRBV30 and TRBJ2-1; 9 positions agree with TRBD1. There are 15 residues in the CDR3. Germline lookup yields CDR1 GTSNPN and CDR2 SVGIG (reference sequence). The V segment lost 3 bases and the J segment 4 bases; nucleotides outside the gene matches: 7.

The rearrangement links TRBV15 to TRBJ2-2; TRBD2 matches at 12 bases. The junction had 4 bases not matched to a gene; V was cut back by 5 bases and J by 0 bases. The CDR3 consists of 17 residues. Germline-derived CDR1 and CDR2 are LNHNV and YYDKDF (reference sequence). The CDR3 nucleotides read TGTGCCACCAGCGGACTAGCGGGAACCGCGAACACCGGGGAGCTGTTTTTT. It translates to CATSGLAGTANTGELFF.

This sequence joins TRBV12-2 and TRBJ1-5. TRBV12-2 is noted as a pseudogene. This CDR3 region has 22 residues. The CDR3 region is CASRLDVACLDIGQLGNQPQHF. CDR3 nucleotides: TGTGCAAGTCGCTTAGATGTCGCATGTTTAGATATAGGGCAACTAGGCAATCAGCCCCAGCATTTT.

The chain employs TRBV28 and TRBJ1-2, with 8 positions matching TRBD1. The CDR3 is 16 residues long. V trimming: 5 bases; J trimming: 2 bases; junction bases outside the gene matches: 10. Germline loops: CDR1 MDHEN, CDR2 SYDVKM. This chain's CDR3 is CASSLYGTGKNYGYTF. The CDR3 bases are TGTGCCAGCAGTCTCTACGGGACAGGAAAAAACTATGGCTACACCTTC.